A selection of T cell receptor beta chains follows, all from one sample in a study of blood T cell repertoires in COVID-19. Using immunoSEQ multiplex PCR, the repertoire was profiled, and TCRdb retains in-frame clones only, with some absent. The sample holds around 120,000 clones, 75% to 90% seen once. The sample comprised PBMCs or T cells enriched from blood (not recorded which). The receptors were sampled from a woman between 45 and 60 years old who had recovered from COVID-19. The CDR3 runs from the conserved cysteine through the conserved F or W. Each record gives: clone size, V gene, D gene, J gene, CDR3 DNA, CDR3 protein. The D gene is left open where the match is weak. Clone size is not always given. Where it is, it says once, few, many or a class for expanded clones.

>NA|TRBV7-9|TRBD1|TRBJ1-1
TGTGCCAGCAGCCTCGGACAGGGATGGAACACTGAAGCTTTCTTT
CASSLGQGWNTEAFF
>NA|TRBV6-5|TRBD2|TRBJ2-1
TGTGCCAGCAGTTACAGGACTAGCGGGAATGAGCAGTTCTTC
CASSYRTSGNEQFF
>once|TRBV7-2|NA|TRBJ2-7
TGTGCCAGCAGCTCCCGACAGGCTTCGAGCGAGCAGTACTTC
CASSSRQASSEQYF
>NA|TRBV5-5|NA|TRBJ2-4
TGTGCCAGCAGCTTGGCCACAGGACCTACATCCCTAGCCAAAAACATTCAGTACTTC
CASSLATGPTSLAKNIQYF
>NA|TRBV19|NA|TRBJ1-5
TGTGCCAGTACCTCAAACCAGGGGCAGAGTAGCAATCAGCCCCAGCATTTT
CASTSNQGQSSNQPQHF
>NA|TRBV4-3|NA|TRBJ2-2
TGCGCCAGCAGCGGAGCGAGAGGGGGGGGTTTCGGGGAGCTGTTTTTT
CASSGARGGGFGELFF
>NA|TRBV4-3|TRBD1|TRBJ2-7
TGCGCCAGCAGCCAAGATTTCTTGGGACAGTCCTACGAGCAGTACTTC
CASSQDFLGQSYEQYF
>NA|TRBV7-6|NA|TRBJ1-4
TGTGCCAGCAGCTTAGACACAACTAATGAAAAACTGTTTTTT
CASSLDTTNEKLFF
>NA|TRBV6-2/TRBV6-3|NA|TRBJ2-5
TGTGCCAGCAGCTCTCCGGGGGATAATCAAGAGACCCAGTACTTC
CASSSPGDNQETQYF
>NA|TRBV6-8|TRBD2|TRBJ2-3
TGTGCCAGCCCGAGGACTAGCGGGGGGGCCTTTACTGTCACAGATACGCAGTATTTT
CASPRTSGGAFTVTDTQYF
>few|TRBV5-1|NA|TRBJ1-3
TGCGCCAGCAGCTTCGACAGTTCTACCTCTGGAAACACCATATATTTT
CASSFDSSTSGNTIYF
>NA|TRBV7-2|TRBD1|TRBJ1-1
TGTGCCAGCAGCTTGGACAGGCAGAACACTGAAGCTTTCTTT
CASSLDRQNTEAFF
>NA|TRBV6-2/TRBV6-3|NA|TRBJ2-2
TGTGCCAGCAGTTACCGGGACGGGGAGCTGTTTTTT
CASSYRDGELFF
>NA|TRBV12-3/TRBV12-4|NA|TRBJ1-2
TGTGCCACCGGGACATCCTCTAACTATGGCTACACCTTC
CATGTSSNYGYTF
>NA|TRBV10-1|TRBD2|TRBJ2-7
TGCGCCAGCAGTGAAGGACTAGCGGGGGTTTACGAGCAGTACTTC
CASSEGLAGVYEQYF
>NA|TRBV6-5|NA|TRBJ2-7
TGTGCCAGCAGTACCCCGACAGGAACGGGCGAGCAGTACTTC
CASSTPTGTGEQYF
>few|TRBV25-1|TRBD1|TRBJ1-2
TGTGCCAGCAGTGGCCCCGGACAGGTTAGGGGCTACACCTTC
CASSGPGQVRGYTF
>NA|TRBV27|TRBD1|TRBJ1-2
TGTGCCAGCAGTTTATCAGGGGGCGCCAGTTATGGCTACACCTTC
CASSLSGGASYGYTF
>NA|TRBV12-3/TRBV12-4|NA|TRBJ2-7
TGTGCCAGCAGTTTCCACACAGGCTACGAGCAGTACTTC
CASSFHTGYEQYF
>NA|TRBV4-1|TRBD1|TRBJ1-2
TGCGCCAGCAGCCAGACCACAGGGGTCGATGGCTACACCTTC
CASSQTTGVDGYTF
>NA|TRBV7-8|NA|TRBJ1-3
TGTGCCAGCAGCCTACAATTCCTAGGCCCTGGAAACACCATATATTTT
CASSLQFLGPGNTIYF
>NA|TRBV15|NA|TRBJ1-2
TGTGCCACCAGCAGAGATCGGCAGGCTACTGCTGGCTACACCTTC
CATSRDRQATAGYTF
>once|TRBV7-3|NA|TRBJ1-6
TGTGCCAGCAGCCCCGGAGGGGGGGATAATTCACCCCTCCACTTT
CASSPGGGDNSPLHF
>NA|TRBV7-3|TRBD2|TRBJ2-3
TGTGCCAGCAGCTCCGGGGGGGCCACAGATACGCAGTATTTT
CASSSGGATDTQYF
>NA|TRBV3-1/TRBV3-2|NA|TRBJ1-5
TGTGCCGGACGGAGAAAGGGGCCCAATCAGCCCCAGCATTTT
CAGRRKGPNQPQHF
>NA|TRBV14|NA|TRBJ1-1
TGTGCCAGCAGCCCCCAGGGCCGGGTCGCAGCTTTCTTT
CASSPQGRVAAFF
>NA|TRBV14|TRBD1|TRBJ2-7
TGTGCCAGCAGCCATCGGACAGGCTCCTACGAGCAGTACTTC
CASSHRTGSYEQYF
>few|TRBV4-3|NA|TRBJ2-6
TGCGCCAGCAGCCCGCAGACAGGTGGGGCCAACGTCCTGACTTTC
CASSPQTGGANVLTF
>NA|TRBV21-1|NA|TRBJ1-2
TGTGCCAGCAGCAAATTCCTAGCAGGGGACATATTTGGAGGCTACACCTTC
CASSKFLAGDIFGGYTF
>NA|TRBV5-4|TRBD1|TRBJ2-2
TGTGCCAGCAGCTATTACAGGGGGCTGAACACCGGGGAGCTGTTTTTT
CASSYYRGLNTGELFF
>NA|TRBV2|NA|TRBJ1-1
TGTGCCAGCAAGGAGTCAGGGTGGAGCACTGAAGCTTTCTTT
CASKESGWSTEAFF
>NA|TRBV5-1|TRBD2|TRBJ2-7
TGCGCCAGCAGCTCCCAACTAGCGGGGGTTTCCTACGAGCAGTACTTC
CASSSQLAGVSYEQYF
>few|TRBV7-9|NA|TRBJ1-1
TGTGCCAGCAGCTTAGCGGTACAGGGTGGGACTGAAGCTTTCTTT
CASSLAVQGGTEAFF
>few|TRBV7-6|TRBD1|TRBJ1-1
TGTGCCAGCAGCTTAGCGTTGGACAGGGGGAACACTGAAGCTTTCTTT
CASSLALDRGNTEAFF
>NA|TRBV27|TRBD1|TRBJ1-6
TGTGCCAGCAGGATACAGGGGGTTAATTCACCCCTCCACTTT
CASRIQGVNSPLHF
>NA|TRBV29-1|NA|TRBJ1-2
TGCAGCGTTGAAGGGCAGCGCAACTATGGCTACACCTTC
CSVEGQRNYGYTF
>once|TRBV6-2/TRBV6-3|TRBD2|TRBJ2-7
TGTGCCAGCAGTTACCTAGGGACTAGCATCTACGAGCAGTACTTC
CASSYLGTSIYEQYF
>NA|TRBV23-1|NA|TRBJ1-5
TGCGCCAGCAGTCGCACCGAAACAGAAATCGTCAATCAGCCCCAGCATTTT
CASSRTETEIVNQPQHF
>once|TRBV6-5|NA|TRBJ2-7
TGTGCCAGCAGTTACCGTCCGAGGTCAACCTACGAGCAGTACTTC
CASSYRPRSTYEQYF
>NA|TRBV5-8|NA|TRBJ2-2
TGTGCCAGCAGCTTGTTTAAGTGGGCCGGCGGGGAGCTGTTTTTT
CASSLFKWAGGELFF
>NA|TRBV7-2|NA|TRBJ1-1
TGTGCCAGCAGCTTAGGACAGGTGGCAACTGAAGCTTTCTTT
CASSLGQVATEAFF
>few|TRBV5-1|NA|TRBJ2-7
TGCGCCAGCCGGGACAACCCCTACGAGCAGTACTTC
CASRDNPYEQYF
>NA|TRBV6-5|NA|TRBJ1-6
TGTGCCAGCAGTTCCTTGCCCGGTTCACCCCTCCACTTT
CASSSLPGSPLHF
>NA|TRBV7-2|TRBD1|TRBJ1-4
TGTGCCAGCAGCCCACAGGGGGCGCGGGAAAAACTGTTTTTT
CASSPQGAREKLFF
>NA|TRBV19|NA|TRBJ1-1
TGTGCCAGTAGTTTTTCGATTGACCGGGGCACTGAAGCTTTCTTT
CASSFSIDRGTEAFF
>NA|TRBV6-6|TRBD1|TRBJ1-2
TGTGCCAGCAGTCAATCCGGGACAGGGGGCCTCCAGCTTTATGTCTACACCTTC
CASSQSGTGGLQLYVYTF
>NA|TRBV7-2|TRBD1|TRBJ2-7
TGTGCCAGCAGCTTTCCCCGGGACAGGGGCTCCTCCTACGAGCAGTACTTC
CASSFPRDRGSSYEQYF
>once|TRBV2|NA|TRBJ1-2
TGTGCCAGCAGAGACCCAGACAACCACTATGGCTACACCTTC
CASRDPDNHYGYTF
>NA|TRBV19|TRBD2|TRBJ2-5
TGTGCCAGTAGTATTTACCCGGGGGGGCTGGAGACCCAGTACTTC
CASSIYPGGLETQYF
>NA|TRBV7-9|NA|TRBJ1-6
TGTGCCAGCAGCAGAGACGGGAATTCACCCCTCCACTTT
CASSRDGNSPLHF
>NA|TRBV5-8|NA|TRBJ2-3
TGTGCCAGCAGCGGAGGTAGCACAGATACGCAGTATTTT
CASSGGSTDTQYF
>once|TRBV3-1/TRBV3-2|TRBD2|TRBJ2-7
TGTGCCAGCAGGGCCACTAGCGGTCTGTACGAGCAGTACTTC
CASRATSGLYEQYF
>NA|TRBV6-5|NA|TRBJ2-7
TGTGCCAGCAGTTACTGGCCCACGGGGGACGAGCAGTACTTC
CASSYWPTGDEQYF
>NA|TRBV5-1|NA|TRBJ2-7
TGCGCCAGCAGCCCGACAGACGAACCCACCTACGAGCAGTACTTC
CASSPTDEPTYEQYF
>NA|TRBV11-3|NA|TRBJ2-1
TGTGCCAGCAGCTCCGACCCGGAGACTGAGCAGTTCTTC
CASSSDPETEQFF
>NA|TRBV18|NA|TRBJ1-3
TGTGCCAGCTCACCACCACAGGGAGTTTTAAACACCATATATTTT
CASSPPQGVLNTIYF
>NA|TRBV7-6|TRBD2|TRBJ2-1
TGTGCCAGCAGCTTAGCTCGCGGGGGGGCCGATGAGCAGTTCTTC
CASSLARGGADEQFF
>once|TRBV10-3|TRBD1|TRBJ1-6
TGTGCCATCAGTGGACAGGGTACGAGTTCACCCCTCCACTTT
CAISGQGTSSPLHF
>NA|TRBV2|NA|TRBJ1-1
TGTGCCAGCACCGCCGAGGGTCTGAACACTGAAGCTTTCTTT
CASTAEGLNTEAFF